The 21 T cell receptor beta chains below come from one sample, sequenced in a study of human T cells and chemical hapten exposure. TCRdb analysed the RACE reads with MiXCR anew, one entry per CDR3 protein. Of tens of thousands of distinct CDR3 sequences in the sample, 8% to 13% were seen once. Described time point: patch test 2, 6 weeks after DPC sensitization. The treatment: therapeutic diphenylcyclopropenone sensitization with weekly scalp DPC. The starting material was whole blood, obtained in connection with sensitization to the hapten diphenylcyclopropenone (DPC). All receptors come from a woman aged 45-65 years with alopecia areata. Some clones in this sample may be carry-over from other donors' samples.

CDR3 sequence: CASSPPFGGSTDTQYF. The CDR3 nucleotides are TGTGCCAGCAGTCCTCCATTCGGGGGATCGACAGATACGCAGTATTTT. The genes are TRBV28 and TRBJ2-3; possible D gene TRBD2, 6 bases. The CDR3 spans 16 residues. In germline, CDR1 is MDHEN, CDR2 SYDVKM. V dropped 5 bases and J dropped 3 bases, with 18 bases sitting between them.

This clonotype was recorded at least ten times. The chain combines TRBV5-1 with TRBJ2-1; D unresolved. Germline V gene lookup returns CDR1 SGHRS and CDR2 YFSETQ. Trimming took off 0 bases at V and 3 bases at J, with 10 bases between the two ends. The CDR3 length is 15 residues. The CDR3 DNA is TGCGCCAGCAGCTTGGTTGGGGTTCACTACAATGAGCAGTTCTTC. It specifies CASSLVGVHYNEQFF.

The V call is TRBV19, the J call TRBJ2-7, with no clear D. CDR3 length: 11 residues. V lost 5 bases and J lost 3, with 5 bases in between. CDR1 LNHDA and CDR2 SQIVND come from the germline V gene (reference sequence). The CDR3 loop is CASSSYYEQYF. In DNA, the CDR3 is TGTGCCAGTAGTTCCTACTACGAGCAGTACTTC.

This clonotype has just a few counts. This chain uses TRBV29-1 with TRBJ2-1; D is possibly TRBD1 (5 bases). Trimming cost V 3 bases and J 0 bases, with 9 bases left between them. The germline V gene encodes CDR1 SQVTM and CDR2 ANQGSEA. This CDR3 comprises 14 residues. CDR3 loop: CSVEGRVSYNEQFF. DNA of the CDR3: TGCAGCGTTGAGGGGCGAGTCTCCTACAATGAGCAGTTCTTC.

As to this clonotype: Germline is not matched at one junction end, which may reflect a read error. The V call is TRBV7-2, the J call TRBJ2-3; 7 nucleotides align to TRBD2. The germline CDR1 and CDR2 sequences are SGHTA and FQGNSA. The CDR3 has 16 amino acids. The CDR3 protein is CASSLVASGSIDTQYF. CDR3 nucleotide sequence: TGTGCCAGCAGCTTAGTGGCTAGCGGAAGCATAGATACGCAGTATTTT.

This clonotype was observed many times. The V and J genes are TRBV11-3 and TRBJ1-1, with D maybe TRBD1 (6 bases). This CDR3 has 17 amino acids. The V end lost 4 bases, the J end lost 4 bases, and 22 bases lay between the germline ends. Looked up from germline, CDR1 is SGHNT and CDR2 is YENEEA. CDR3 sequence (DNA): TGTGCCAGCAGCTCCGGAGGGGGGGGATTCGGTGTCACTGAAGCTTTCTTT. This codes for CASSSGGGGFGVTEAFF.

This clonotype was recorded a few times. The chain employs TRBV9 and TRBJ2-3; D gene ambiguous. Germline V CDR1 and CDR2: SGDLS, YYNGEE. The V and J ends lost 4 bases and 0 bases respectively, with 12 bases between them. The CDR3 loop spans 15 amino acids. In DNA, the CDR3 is TGTGCCAGCAGCCCGTATCCAGATAGCACAGATACGCAGTATTTT. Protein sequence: CASSPYPDSTDTQYF.

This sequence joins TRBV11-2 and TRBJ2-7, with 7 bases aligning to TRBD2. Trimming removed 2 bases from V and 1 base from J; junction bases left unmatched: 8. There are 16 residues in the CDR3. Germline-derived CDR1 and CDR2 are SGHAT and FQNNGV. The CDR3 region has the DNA TGTGCCAGCAGCTTAAGTCTTGCTAGCGGATCCTACGAGCAGTACTTC. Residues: CASSLSLASGSYEQYF.

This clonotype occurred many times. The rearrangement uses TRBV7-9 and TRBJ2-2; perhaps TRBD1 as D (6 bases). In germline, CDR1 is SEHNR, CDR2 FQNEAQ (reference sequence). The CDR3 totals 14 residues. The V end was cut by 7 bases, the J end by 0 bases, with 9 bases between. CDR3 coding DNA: TGTGCCAGCACCCCAGGGGCGAACACCGGGGAGCTGTTTTTT. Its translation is CASTPGANTGELFF.

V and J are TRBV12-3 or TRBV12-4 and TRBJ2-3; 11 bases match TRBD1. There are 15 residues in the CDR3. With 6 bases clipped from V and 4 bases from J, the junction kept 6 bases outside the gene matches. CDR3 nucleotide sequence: TGTGCCAGCAGCGGACAGGGGGCACTCGCAGATACGCAGTATTTT. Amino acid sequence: CASSGQGALADTQYF.

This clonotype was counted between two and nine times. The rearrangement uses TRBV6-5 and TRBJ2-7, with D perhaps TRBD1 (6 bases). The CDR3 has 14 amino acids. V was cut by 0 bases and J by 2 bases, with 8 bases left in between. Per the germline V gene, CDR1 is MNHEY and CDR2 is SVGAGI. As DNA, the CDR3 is TGTGCCAGCAGTTACTCGAGACAGGCCTACGAGCAGTACTTC. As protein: CASSYSRQAYEQYF.

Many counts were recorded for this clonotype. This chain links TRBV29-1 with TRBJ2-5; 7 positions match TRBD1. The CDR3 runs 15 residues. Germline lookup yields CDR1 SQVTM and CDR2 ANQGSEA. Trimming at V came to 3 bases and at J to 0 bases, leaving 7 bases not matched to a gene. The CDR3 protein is CSVEGTEQYQETQYF. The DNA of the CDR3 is TGCAGCGTTGAGGGGACAGAACAGTACCAAGAGACCCAGTACTTC.

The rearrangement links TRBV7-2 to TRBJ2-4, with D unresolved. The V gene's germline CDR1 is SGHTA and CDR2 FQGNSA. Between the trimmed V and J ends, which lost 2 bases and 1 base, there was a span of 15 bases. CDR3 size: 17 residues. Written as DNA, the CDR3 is TGTGCCAGCAGCTTACATCCTGAGCCTACGGCCAAAAACATTCAGTACTTC. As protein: CASSLHPEPTAKNIQYF.

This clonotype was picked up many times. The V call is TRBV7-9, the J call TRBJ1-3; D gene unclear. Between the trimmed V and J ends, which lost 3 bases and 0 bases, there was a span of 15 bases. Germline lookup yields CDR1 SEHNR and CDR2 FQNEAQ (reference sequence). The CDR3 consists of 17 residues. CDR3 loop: CASSFRATLTSGNTIYF. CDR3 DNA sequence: TGTGCCAGCAGCTTCCGTGCAACCTTAACCTCTGGAAACACCATATATTTT.

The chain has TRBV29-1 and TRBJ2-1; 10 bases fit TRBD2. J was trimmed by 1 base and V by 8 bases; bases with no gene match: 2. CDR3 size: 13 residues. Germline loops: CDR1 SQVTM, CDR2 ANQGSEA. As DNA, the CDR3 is TGCAGCTCTAGCGGGAGTTCCTACAATGAGCAGTTCTTC. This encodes CSSSGSSYNEQFF.

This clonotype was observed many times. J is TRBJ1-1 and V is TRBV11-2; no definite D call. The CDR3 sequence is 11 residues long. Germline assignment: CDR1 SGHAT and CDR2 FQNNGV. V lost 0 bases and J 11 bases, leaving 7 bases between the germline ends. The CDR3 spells CASSLERVAFF. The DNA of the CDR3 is TGTGCCAGCAGCTTAGAAAGGGTGGCTTTCTTT.

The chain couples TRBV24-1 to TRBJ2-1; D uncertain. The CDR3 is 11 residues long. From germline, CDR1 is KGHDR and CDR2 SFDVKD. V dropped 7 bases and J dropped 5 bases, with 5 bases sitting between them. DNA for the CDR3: TGTGCCACCAGAATGGACAATGAGCAGTTCTTC. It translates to CATRMDNEQFF.

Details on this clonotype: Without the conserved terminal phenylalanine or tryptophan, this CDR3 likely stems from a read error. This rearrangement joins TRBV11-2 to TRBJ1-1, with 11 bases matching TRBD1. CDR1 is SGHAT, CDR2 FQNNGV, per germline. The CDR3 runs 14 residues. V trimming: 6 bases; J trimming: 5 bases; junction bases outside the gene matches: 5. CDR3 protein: CASSRTGGSTEAFS. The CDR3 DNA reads TGTGCCAGCAGTAGGACAGGGGGCTCGACTGAAGCTTTCTCT.

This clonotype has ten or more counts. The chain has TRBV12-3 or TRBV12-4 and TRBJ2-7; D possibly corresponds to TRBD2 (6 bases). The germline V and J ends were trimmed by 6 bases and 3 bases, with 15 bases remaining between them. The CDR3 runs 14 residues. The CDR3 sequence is CASRPRDSVYEQYF. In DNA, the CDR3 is TGTGCCAGCAGACCCCGGGACTCAGTCTACGAGCAGTACTTC.

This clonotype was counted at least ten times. The CDR3 is CASSSGLISTQYF. The DNA for the CDR3 is TGTGCCAGCAGTTCGGGACTAATCTCTACGCAGTATTTT. The rearrangement links TRBV6-2 or TRBV6-3 to TRBJ2-3, with 7 positions matching TRBD2. The CDR3 loop spans 13 amino acids. Germline assignment: CDR1 MNHEY and CDR2 SVGEGT. The ends lost 4 bases at V and 8 bases at J; junction bases unmatched: 6.

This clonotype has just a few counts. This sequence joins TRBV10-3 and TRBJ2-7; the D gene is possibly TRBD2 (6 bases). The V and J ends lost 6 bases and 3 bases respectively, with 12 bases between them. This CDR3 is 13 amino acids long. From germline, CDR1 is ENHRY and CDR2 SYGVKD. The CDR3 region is CAISGTSIYEQYF. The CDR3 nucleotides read TGTGCCATCAGCGGGACTTCCATCTACGAGCAGTACTTC.